The clone carrying this T cell receptor beta chain occurred a few times. Trimming cost V 9 bases and J 9 bases; bases outside gene matches: 6. The CDR3 totals 11 residues. The data originate from a study of blood T cell repertoires in COVID-19. The repertoire was sequenced with immunoSEQ multiplex PCR; TCRdb's copy has only in-frame clones and lacks some. The profile shows 40,000 or so clones, 70% to 85% of them singletons. The material sequenced was peripheral blood. The clonotype was recovered from a human donor in a cohort sampled during active COVID-19. The chain carries TRBV12-3 or TRBV12-4 and TRBJ2-7; TRBD1 matches 9 bases. Here the CDR3 reads CASGTGYRQYF. The DNA of the CDR3 is TGTGCCAGTGGGACAGGGTACAGGCAGTACTTC.